The T cell receptor beta chain under discussion was sequenced for a study of blood T cell repertoires in COVID-19. Study background: PBMCs, B-cell-depleted T cells, or T cells provided the cDNA or gDNA that made up the material.

Sequencing was performed with immunoSEQ multiplex PCR; in TCRdb, only in-frame clones are kept and a portion is missing. The sample includes roughly 500,000 clones, around 89% of them seen just once. Participant reports of clinical history set cohort assignment. The CDR3 consists of 13 residues. Germline trimming cut 3 bases from V and 3 bases from J; bases unmatched to any gene: 1. Germline V CDR1 and CDR2: SGHTA, FQGNSA. With respect to this clone: Other DNA sequences of this sample code for an identical CDR3.

Input material: PBMCs or T cells enriched from blood (not recorded which). This TCR came from a woman aged 40 to 55 who had recovered from COVID-19. The chain is built from TRBV7-2 and TRBJ1-1; 7 bases map to TRBD1. The CDR3, as DNA: TGTGCCAGCAGCTTCGACAGGGACACTGAAGCTTTCTTT. This sequence encodes CASSFDRDTEAFF.